The sequence of this T cell receptor (beta chain) was determined in a study of blood T cell repertoires in COVID-19. Study-wide background: Sites across the United States, Italy and Spain contributed samples from acute and convalescent COVID-19. T cells, B-cell-depleted T cells, or PBMCs provided the cDNA or gDNA that served as material.

V lost 0 bases, J lost 7 bases, and 12 bases lay in between. From germline, CDR1 is SGHDN and CDR2 FVKESK. This CDR3 is 14 amino acids long. In the study's own analysis: Reference gene primer amplification in the assay estimated nucleated cell counts. Sequencing was performed with immunoSEQ multiplex PCR; in TCRdb, only in-frame clones are kept and a portion is missing. Clonal size and the V and J genes are those of that table, whereas D and trimming came from the DNA. The sample has 200,000 to 300,000 clones; 86% are singletons. This clone was recorded only once. The TCR sequence derives from a man younger than 40 with active or convalescent COVID-19. V and J are TRBV14 and TRBJ2-5, with unresolved D. Input material: peripheral blood. The CDR3 sequence: CASSQDLPPGTQYF. CDR3 DNA: TGTGCCAGCAGCCAAGATCTACCCCCGGGGACCCAGTACTTC.